The clone carrying this TCR beta chain was observed a handful of times. 60 Vbeta and 13 Jbeta primers were used in PCR. TCRdb's copy holds only in-frame clones and misses some; the assay was immunoSEQ multiplex PCR. Among under 150,000 clones listed, over 70% were seen once. These data are taken from a study of cytomegalovirus exposure and HLA in healthy donors. Germline V lookup: CDR1 SEHNR, CDR2 FQNEAQ (reference sequence). The CDR3 sequence is 12 residues long. The V end lost 2 bases, the J end lost 5 bases, and 6 bases lay between the germline ends. What was sequenced was PBMCs. V usage is TRBV7-9 and J usage is TRBJ2-5; D remains unclear. This TCR derives from a woman aged 40 to 50 in good health and CMV-seronegative. CDR3 loop: CASSLQLETQYF. Written as DNA, the CDR3 is TGTGCCAGCAGCTTACAGTTGGAGACCCAGTACTTC.